These 24 T cell receptor beta chains share one sample of origin, sequenced in a study of primary melanoma T cells and metastatic recurrence. Libraries were prepared by immunoSEQ multiplex PCR; TCRdb keeps only in-frame clonotypes and omits some of them. The sample carries over a thousand clones, 73% recorded once. Sequencing used melanoma tumor tissue. These receptors were collected from a human donor with melanoma.

The rearrangement links TRBV18 to TRBJ1-1; 10 nucleotides agree with TRBD1. V lost 1 base, J lost 2 bases, and 7 bases stayed unmatched. Germline values: CDR1 KGHSH, CDR2 LQKENI. This CDR3 is 17 amino acids long. The CDR3 is CASSPRQGARENTEAFF. DNA for the CDR3: TGTGCCAGCTCACCACGACAGGGGGCAAGGGAAAACACTGAAGCTTTCTTT.

The rearrangement links TRBV7-1 to TRBJ2-5; tentatively, D is TRBD1 or TRBD2 (5 bases each). TRBV7-1 is labeled an ORF, and its function is uncertain. Trimming cost V 4 bases and J 5 bases, with 17 bases left between them. CDR3 length: 15 amino acids. CDR3 amino acids: CASSFWDGGRETQYF. CDR3 bases: TGTGCCAGCAGCTTCTGGGACGGCGGGCGCGAGACCCAGTACTTC.

This clone was seen a handful of times. V is TRBV18 and J is TRBJ1-1, with a tentative D call TRBD1 (5 bases). Germline V CDR1 and CDR2: KGHSH, LQKENI. V lost 6 bases to trimming and J lost 1 base, with 9 bases between them. This CDR3 has 13 amino acids. The DNA of the CDR3 is TGTGCCAGCTCTCTAGGGGAGAACACTGAAGCTTTCTTT. As protein: CASSLGENTEAFF.

The chain carries TRBV18 and TRBJ2-7; D tentatively reads TRBD1 or TRBD2 (6 bases each). Germline V gives CDR1 KGHSH, CDR2 LQKENI. The CDR3 has 17 amino acids. V was cut by 1 base and J by 2 bases, with 18 bases left in between. The CDR3: CASSPRRLGGLPYEQYF. The CDR3 bases are TGTGCCAGCTCACCACGGCGATTAGGGGGGTTACCCTACGAGCAGTACTTC.

This chain joins TRBV29-1 and TRBJ2-1, with 10 bases identical to TRBD1. The V gene's germline CDR1 is SQVTM and CDR2 ANQGSEA. The CDR3 is made up of 16 amino acids. V trimming: 1 base; J trimming: 5 bases; junction bases outside the gene matches: 8. CDR3 in amino acids: CSVEGLGDRGHNEQFF. The CDR3 bases are TGCAGCGTTGAAGGATTAGGGGACAGGGGCCACAATGAGCAGTTCTTC.

The rearrangement joins TRBV19 to TRBJ1-4; 8 bases are shared with TRBD1. This CDR3 is built from 15 residues. V shed 5 bases, J shed 2 bases, and the junction held 4 bases outside the gene matches. In germline, CDR1 is LNHDA, CDR2 SQIVND (reference sequence). The CDR3 loop is CASSSGGSTNEKLFF. The CDR3 bases are TGTGCCAGTAGTTCAGGGGGCAGCACTAATGAAAAACTGTTTTTT.

The V gene is TRBV9, the J gene TRBJ2-3, with TRBD2 identical over 10 bases. Looked up from germline, CDR1 is SGDLS and CDR2 is YYNGEE. V was pared by 1 base and J by 5 bases, with 4 bases of the junction left unmatched. This CDR3 comprises 15 residues. As DNA, the CDR3 is TGTGCCAGCAGCGTATCAGCGGGGGGGCGAGATACGCAGTATTTT. It specifies CASSVSAGGRDTQYF. Together with reference TRBV9 and TRBJ2-3, the CDR3 gives the full variable domain: DSGVTQTPKHLITATGQRVTLRCSPRSGDLSVYWYQQSLDQGLQFLIQYYNGEERAKGNILERFSAQQFPDLHSELNLSSLELGDSALYFCASSVSAGGRDTQYFGPGTRLTVL.

The CDR3, as DNA: TGCAGCGTGGGAACAGGGGTCAATCAGCCCCAGCATTTT. Encoded protein: CSVGTGVNQPQHF. The J gene is TRBJ1-5, the V gene TRBV29-1; 7 nucleotides agree with TRBD1. V dropped 6 bases and J dropped 3; count of bases not matched to a gene: 5. CDR3 size: 13 residues. Germline CDR1 reads SQVTM; CDR2 reads ANQGSEA.

The genes are TRBV7-5 and TRBJ1-1. TRBV7-5 is a recognized pseudogene. The CDR3 contains 15 residues. The CDR3 DNA follows: TGTGCCAGCAGCTTAGAAGGAGGGGTGAACACTGAAGCTTTCTTT. Encoded protein: CASSLEGGVNTEAFF.

The genes are TRBV6-8 and TRBJ1-1, with 7 bases matching TRBD1. The CDR3 runs to 14 residues. Germline V gene lookup returns CDR1 MNHGY and CDR2 SAAAGT. V lost 0 bases to trimming and J lost 4 bases; unmatched junction nucleotides: 2. Here the CDR3 DNA reads TGTGCCAGCAGTTACTCGAGGGGGCCCACTGAAGCTTTCTTT. It translates to CASSYSRGPTEAFF.

This clone was found once. DNA for the CDR3: TGTGCCAGTGGGACTAGCGCAAGGAACACCGGGGAGCTGTTTTTT. Its translation is CASGTSARNTGELFF. The chain carries TRBV19 and TRBJ2-2; 10 bases line up with TRBD2. The germline V gene encodes CDR1 LNHDA and CDR2 SQIVND (reference sequence). The CDR3 is 15 residues long. Germline trimming cut 8 bases from V and 1 base from J; bases unmatched to any gene: 4.

This sequence joins TRBV7-1 and TRBJ2-1; D gene unclear. TRBV7-1 is treated as an ORF (open reading frame) with a function not yet certain. The V and J ends lost 4 bases and 7 bases respectively, with 11 bases between them. This CDR3 comprises 13 residues. CDR3 residues: CASSFRPRNEQFF. The CDR3 nucleotides read TGTGCCAGCAGCTTCCGGCCTCGGAATGAGCAGTTCTTC.

The rearrangement joins TRBV19 to TRBJ2-2; possible D gene TRBD1, 6 bases. Germline-derived CDR1 and CDR2 are LNHDA and SQIVND (reference sequence). V lost 4 bases and J 0 bases, leaving 9 bases between the germline ends. The CDR3 runs 15 residues. The CDR3 nucleotides read TGTGCCAGTAGTACAGGGGTGGCGAACACCGGGGAGCTGTTTTTT. Amino acid sequence: CASSTGVANTGELFF.

The chain links TRBV10-3 to TRBJ2-5; the D is unclear. The length of the CDR3 is 15 residues. Trimming stripped 1 base from V and 4 bases from J, with 13 bases between. Germline CDR1 and CDR2: ENHRY and SYGVKD. This CDR3 is CAISEYRTPGETQYF. CDR3 DNA: TGTGCCATCAGTGAGTATCGGACCCCGGGAGAGACCCAGTACTTC.

The chain links TRBV30 to TRBJ2-3; 8 positions match TRBD2. The CDR3 sequence is 13 residues long. Germline values: CDR1 GTSNPN, CDR2 SVGIG (reference sequence). Germline trimming cut 8 bases from V and 4 bases from J; bases unmatched to any gene: 8. CDR3 sequence: CARSAGGADTQYF. The DNA for the CDR3 is TGTGCCCGGTCGGCGGGGGGCGCAGATACGCAGTATTTT.

As for this clone: The junction shows a germline mismatch at one end, possibly a read error. This sequence joins TRBV7-2 and TRBJ2-5; D tentatively fits TRBD1 or TRBD2 (5 bases each). The CDR3 has 13 amino acids. Germline V gives CDR1 SGHTA, CDR2 FQGNSA. CDR3 in amino acids: CASSLGDVETQYF. The CDR3 DNA reads as TGTGCTAGCAGCCTGGGGGACGTAGAGACCCAGTACTTC.

The V call is TRBV6-8, the J call TRBJ2-1; D gene uncertain. The V gene's germline CDR1 is MNHGY and CDR2 SAAAGT. This CDR3 contains 15 residues. The ends were cut back, 6 bases at V and 4 bases at J, with 16 bases in the middle. The CDR3 sequence: CASRAWARGYNEQFF. The CDR3 bases are TGTGCCAGCAGGGCCTGGGCGAGAGGTTACAATGAGCAGTTCTTC.

The chain joins TRBV18 to TRBJ2-5, with D maybe TRBD2 (6 bases). The germline CDR1 and CDR2 sequences are KGHSH and LQKENI. The CDR3 extends over 15 amino acids. V lost 0 bases, J lost 2 bases, and 10 bases lay in between. The CDR3 sequence: CASSPPGTLQETQYF. The CDR3 DNA follows: TGTGCCAGCTCACCACCCGGGACTCTTCAAGAGACCCAGTACTTC.

The gene calls are TRBV19 and TRBJ2-7; unclear D gene. V lost 3 bases to trimming and J lost 3 bases, with 9 bases between them. Germline lookup yields CDR1 LNHDA and CDR2 SQIVND (reference sequence). This CDR3 is 13 amino acids long. The CDR3 loop is CASSIFMNYEQYF. The CDR3 DNA reads as TGTGCCAGTAGTATCTTCATGAACTACGAGCAGTACTTC. The whole variable domain, remainder taken from reference TRBV19 and TRBJ2-7, is DGGITQSPKYLFRKEGQNVTLSCEQNLNHDAMYWYRQDPGQGLRLIYYSQIVNDFQKGDIAEGYSVSREKKESFPLTVTSAQKNPTAFYLCASSIFMNYEQYFGPGTRLTVT.

This clone showed up just a few times. This chain links TRBV28 with TRBJ2-1, with D possibly TRBD1 on 6 matching bases. V gave up 6 bases and J gave up 7 bases, with 22 bases separating them. The length of the CDR3 is 16 residues. CDR1 MDHEN and CDR2 SYDVKM come from the germline V gene. The CDR3 nucleotides read TGTGCCAGCAGCCGACCCACAGGGAAATCGGGGAATGAGCAGTTCTTC. Translation gives CASSRPTGKSGNEQFF.

This clone is labeled as large. The V gene is TRBV11-3, the J gene TRBJ1-1; the match to TRBD1 covers 10 bases. Germline assignment: CDR1 SGHNT and CDR2 YENEEA. The J segment lost 11 bases and the V segment lost 6 bases, leaving 18 bases of the junction unmatched. This CDR3 comprises 16 residues. The CDR3 here is CASSFQSTGTGVDAFF. The CDR3 nucleotides are TGTGCCAGCAGTTTCCAAAGCACCGGGACAGGGGTTGACGCTTTCTTT.

The CDR3 reads CASSLTRTSTNEKLFF. Here the CDR3 DNA reads TGTGCCAGCAGCTTAACTCGGACCTCAACTAATGAAAAACTGTTTTTT. The V gene is TRBV11-3, the J gene TRBJ1-4; no reliable D call. Trimming pared 2 bases from V and 0 bases from J, leaving 10 bases between. Per germline, CDR1 SGHNT and CDR2 YENEEA. CDR3 length: 16 amino acids.

This clone was seen a handful of times. The chain combines TRBV11-3 with TRBJ1-1, with TRBD1 matching 7 bases. Germline V gene lookup returns CDR1 SGHNT and CDR2 YENEEA. The V gene end was trimmed by 5 bases and the J gene end by 5 bases; junction bases not matched to a gene: 14. The CDR3 is made up of 16 amino acids. Here the CDR3 DNA reads TGTGCCAGCAGCCTTAGAGGGGGCCTCGGTGAGACTGAAGCTTTCTTT. Translation: CASSLRGGLGETEAFF.

V usage is TRBV5-1 and J usage is TRBJ2-5; 8 positions agree with TRBD2. The germline gives CDR1 SGHRS, CDR2 YFSETQ. The V segment lost 4 bases and the J segment 1 base; nucleotides outside the gene matches: 6. CDR3 length equals 15 residues. CDR3 DNA: TGCGCCAGCAGCATTTATAGCGGGGCCCAAGAGACCCAGTACTTC. Its protein is CASSIYSGAQETQYF.